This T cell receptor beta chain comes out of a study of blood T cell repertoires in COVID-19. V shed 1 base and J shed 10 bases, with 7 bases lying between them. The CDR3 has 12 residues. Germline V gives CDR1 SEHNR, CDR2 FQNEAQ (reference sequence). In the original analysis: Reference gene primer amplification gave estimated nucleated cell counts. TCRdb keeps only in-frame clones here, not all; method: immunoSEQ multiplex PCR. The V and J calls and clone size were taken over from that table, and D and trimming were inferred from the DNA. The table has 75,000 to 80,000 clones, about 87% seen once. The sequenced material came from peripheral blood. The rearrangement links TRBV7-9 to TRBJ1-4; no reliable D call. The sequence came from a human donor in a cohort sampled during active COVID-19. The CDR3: CASSLDAGKLFF. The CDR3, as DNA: TGTGCCAGCAGCTTAGATGCGGGAAAACTGTTTTTT.